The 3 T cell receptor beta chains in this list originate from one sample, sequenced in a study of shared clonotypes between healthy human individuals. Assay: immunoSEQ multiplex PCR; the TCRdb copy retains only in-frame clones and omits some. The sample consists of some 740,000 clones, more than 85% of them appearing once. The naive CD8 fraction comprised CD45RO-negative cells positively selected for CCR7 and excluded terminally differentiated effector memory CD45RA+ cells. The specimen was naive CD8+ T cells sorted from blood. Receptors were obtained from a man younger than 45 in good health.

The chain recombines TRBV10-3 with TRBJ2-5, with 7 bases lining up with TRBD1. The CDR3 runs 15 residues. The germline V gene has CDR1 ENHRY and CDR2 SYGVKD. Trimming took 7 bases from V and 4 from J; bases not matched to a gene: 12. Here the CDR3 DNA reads TGTGCCATCACCAGCGACAGGGTCAGAGGAGAGACCCAGTACTTC. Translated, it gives CAITSDRVRGETQYF.

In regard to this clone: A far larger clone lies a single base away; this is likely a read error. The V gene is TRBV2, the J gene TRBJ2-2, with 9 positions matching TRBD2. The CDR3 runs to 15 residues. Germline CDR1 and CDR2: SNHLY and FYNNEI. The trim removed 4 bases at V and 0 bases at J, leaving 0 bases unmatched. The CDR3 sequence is CASSGTSANTGELFF. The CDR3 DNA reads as TGTGCCAGCAGTGGGACTAGCGCGAACACCGGGGAGCTGTTTTTT.

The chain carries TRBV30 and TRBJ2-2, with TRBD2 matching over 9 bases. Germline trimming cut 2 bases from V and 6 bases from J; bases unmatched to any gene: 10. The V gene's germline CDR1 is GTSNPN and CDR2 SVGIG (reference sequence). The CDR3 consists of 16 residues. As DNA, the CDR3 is TGTGCCTGGAGTACCCTTGCGGGAGGGCTCCCCGGGGAGCTGTTTTTT. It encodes CAWSTLAGGLPGELFF.